This TCR beta chain was captured in a study of shared clonotypes between healthy human individuals. Study-wide background: Donors consisted of a couple of women and a few men between 18 and 49.

Terminally differentiated effector memory CD45RA+ cells were excluded by CCR7 positive selection of CD45RO-negative cells. Adults of Caucasian background living in Nashville, Tennessee made up all donors. In germline, CDR1 is SQVTM, CDR2 ANQGSEA. The CDR3 runs to 11 residues. V was shortened by 3 bases and J by 6 bases, with 8 bases between the two germline ends. Deep-level assay runs were performed. This table comes from immunoSEQ multiplex PCR, and its TCRdb copy is limited to in-frame clones, with some not included. The data hold about 1,900,000 clones, with approximately 95% observed a single time.

This TCR was recovered from a man aged 18-30 years in good health. The chain employs TRBV29-1 and TRBJ1-2; D is ambiguous. The sequenced sample was naive CD8+ T cells sorted from blood. The CDR3 DNA reads as TGCAGCGTTGATCTGGGGAATGGCTACACCTTC. Protein sequence: CSVDLGNGYTF. Using reference TRBV29-1 and TRBJ1-2 for the parts outside the CDR3, the full variable domain is SAVISQKPSRDICQRGTSLTIQCQVDSQVTMMFWYRQQPGQSLTLIATANQGSEATYESGFVIDKFPISRPNLTFSTLTVSNMSPEDSSIYLCSVDLGNGYTFGSGTRLTVV.